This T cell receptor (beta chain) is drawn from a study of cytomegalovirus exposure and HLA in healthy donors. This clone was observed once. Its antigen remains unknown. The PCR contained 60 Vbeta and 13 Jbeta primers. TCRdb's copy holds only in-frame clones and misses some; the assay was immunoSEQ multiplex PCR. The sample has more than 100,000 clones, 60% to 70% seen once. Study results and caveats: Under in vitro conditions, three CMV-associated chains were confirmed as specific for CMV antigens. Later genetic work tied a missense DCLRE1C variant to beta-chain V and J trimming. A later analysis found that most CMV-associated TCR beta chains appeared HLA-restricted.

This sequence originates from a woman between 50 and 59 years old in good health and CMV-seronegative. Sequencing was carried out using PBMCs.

CDR3 amino acids: CSVGSRYNEQFF. The DNA for the CDR3 is TGCAGCGTTGGATCTAGGTACAATGAGCAGTTCTTC. The rearrangement uses TRBV29-1 and TRBJ2-1; no firm D call. Germline CDR1 is SQVTM and CDR2 is ANQGSEA. V was clipped by 4 bases and J by 4 bases, with 8 bases between them. The CDR3 contains 12 residues.